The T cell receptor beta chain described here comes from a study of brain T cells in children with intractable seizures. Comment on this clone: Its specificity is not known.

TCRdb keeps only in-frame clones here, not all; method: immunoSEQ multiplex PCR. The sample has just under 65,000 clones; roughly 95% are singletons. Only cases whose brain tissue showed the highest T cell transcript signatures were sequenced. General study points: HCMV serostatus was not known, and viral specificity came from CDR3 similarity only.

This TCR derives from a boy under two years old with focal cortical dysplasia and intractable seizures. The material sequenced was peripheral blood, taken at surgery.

The DNA of the CDR3 is TGTGCCAGCAGCGCCCCAGTGGGAAATAATTCACCCCTCCACTTT. Its protein is CASSAPVGNNSPLHF. The V call is TRBV9, the J call TRBJ1-6; no clear D gene. Trimming took 3 bases from V and 5 from J, leaving 12 bases between them. This CDR3 has 15 residues. CDR1 is SGDLS, CDR2 YYNGEE, per germline.